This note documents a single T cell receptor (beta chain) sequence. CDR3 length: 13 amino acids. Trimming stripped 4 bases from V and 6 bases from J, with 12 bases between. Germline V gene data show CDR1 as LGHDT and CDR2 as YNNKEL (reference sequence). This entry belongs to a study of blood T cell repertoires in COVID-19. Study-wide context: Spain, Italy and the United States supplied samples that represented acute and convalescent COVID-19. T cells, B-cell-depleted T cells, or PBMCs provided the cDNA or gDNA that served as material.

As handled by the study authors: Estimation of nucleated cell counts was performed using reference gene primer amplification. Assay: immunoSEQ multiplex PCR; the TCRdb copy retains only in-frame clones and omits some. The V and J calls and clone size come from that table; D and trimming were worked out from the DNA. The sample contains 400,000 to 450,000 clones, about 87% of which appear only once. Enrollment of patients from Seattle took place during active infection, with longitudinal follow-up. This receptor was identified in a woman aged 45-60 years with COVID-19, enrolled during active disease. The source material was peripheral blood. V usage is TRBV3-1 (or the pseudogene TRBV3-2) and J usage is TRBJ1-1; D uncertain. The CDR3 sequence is CASSPLPGSEAFF. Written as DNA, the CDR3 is TGTGCCAGCAGCCCCCTACCGGGATCTGAAGCTTTCTTT.